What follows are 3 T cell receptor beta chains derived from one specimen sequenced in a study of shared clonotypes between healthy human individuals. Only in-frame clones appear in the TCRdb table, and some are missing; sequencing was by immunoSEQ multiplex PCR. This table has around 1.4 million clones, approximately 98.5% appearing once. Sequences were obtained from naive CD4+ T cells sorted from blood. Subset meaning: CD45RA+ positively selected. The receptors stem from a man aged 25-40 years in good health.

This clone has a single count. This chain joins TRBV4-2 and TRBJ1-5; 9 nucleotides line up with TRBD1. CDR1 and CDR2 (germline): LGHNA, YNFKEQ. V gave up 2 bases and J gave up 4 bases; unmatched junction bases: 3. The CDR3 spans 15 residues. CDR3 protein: CASSQTGTGNQPQHF. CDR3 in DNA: TGTGCCAGCAGCCAAACCGGGACAGGGAATCAGCCCCAGCATTTT.

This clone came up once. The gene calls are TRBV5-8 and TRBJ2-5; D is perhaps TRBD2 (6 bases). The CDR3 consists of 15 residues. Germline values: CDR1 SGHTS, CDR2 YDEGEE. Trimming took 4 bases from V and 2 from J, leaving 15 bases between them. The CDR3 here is CASSRGTRGQETQYF. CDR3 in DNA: TGTGCCAGCAGCCGCGGGACCCGGGGACAAGAGACCCAGTACTTC.

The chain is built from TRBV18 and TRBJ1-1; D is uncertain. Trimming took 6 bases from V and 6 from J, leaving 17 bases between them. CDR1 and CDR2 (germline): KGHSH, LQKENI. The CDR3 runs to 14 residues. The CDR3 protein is CASSNFAGGAEAFF. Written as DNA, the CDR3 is TGTGCCAGCTCGAACTTCGCGGGCGGGGCTGAAGCTTTCTTT.